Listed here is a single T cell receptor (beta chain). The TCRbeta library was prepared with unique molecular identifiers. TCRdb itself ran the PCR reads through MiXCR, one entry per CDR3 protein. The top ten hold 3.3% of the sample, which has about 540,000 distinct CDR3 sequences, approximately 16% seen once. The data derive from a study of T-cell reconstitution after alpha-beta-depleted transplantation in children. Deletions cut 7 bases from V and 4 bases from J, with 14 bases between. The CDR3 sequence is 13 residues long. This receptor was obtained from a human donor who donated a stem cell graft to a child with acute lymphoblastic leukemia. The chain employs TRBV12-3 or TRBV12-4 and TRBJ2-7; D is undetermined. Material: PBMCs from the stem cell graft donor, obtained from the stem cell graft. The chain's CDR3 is CASTPPGRYEQYF. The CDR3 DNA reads TGTGCCAGCACTCCACCTGGCAGATACGAGCAGTACTTC.